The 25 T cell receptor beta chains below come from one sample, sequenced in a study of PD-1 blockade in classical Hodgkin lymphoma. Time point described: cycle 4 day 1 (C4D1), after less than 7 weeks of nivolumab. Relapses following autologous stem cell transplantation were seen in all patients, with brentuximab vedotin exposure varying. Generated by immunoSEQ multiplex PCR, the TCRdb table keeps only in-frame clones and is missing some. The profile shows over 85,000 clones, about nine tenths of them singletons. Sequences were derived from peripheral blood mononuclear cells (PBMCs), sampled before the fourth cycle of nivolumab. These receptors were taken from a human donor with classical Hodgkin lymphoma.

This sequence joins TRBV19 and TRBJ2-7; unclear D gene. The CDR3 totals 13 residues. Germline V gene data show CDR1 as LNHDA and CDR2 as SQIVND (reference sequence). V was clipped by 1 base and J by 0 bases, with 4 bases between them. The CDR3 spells CASSIGASYEQYF. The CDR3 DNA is TGTGCCAGTAGTATAGGAGCCTCCTACGAGCAGTACTTC.

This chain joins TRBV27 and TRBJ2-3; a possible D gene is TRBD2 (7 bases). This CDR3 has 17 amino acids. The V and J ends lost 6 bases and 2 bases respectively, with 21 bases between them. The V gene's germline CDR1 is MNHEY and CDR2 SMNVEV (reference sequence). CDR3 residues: CASSLHHGGGFTDTQYF. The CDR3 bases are TGTGCCAGCAGCCTCCATCACGGCGGGGGCTTCACAGATACGCAGTATTTT.

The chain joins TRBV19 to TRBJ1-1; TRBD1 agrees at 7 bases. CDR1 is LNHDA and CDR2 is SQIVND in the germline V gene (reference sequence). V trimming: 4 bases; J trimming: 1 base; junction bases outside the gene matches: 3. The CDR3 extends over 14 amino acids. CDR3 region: CASSNTGANTEAFF. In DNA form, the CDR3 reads TGTGCCAGTAGTAATACAGGGGCGAACACTGAAGCTTTCTTT.

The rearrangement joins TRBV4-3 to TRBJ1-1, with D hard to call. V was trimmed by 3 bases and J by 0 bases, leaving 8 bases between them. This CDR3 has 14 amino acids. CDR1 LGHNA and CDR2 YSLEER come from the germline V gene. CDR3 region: CASSQGILNTEAFF. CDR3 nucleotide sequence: TGCGCCAGCAGCCAGGGAATATTGAACACTGAAGCTTTCTTT.

The CDR3 DNA is TGTGCCAGCAGTTTCCCGCCTCGACAGGGAATTAATGAAAAACTGTTTTTT. Amino acid sequence: CASSFPPRQGINEKLFF. The chain is built from TRBV27 and TRBJ1-4, with 7 bases fitting TRBD1. The ends lost 3 bases at V and 4 bases at J; junction bases unmatched: 11. CDR1 is MNHEY and CDR2 is SMNVEV in the germline V gene (reference sequence). This CDR3 comprises 17 residues.

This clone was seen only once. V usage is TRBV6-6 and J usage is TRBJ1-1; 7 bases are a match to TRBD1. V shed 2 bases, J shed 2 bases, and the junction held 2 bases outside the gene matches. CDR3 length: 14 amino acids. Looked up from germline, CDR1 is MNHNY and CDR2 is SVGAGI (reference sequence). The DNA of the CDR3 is TGTGCCAGCAGTTACGCAGGGGGAAACACTGAAGCTTTCTTT. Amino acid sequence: CASSYAGGNTEAFF.

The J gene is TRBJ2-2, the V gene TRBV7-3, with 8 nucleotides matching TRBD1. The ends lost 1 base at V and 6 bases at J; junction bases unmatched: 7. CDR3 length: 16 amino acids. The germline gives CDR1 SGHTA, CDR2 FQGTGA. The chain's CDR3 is CASSLSRQGFSGELFF. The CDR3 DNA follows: TGTGCCAGCAGCTTAAGCCGACAGGGGTTCTCCGGGGAGCTGTTTTTT.

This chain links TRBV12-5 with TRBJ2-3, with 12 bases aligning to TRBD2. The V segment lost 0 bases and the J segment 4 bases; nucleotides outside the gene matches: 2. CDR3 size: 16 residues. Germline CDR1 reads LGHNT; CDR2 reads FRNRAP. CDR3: CASGLVLAGGPDTQYF. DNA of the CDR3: TGTGCTAGTGGTTTGGTACTAGCGGGGGGCCCAGATACGCAGTATTTT. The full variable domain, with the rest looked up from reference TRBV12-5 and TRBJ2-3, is DARVTQTPRHKVTEMGQEVTMRCQPILGHNTVFWYRQTMMQGLELLAYFRNRAPLDDSGMPKDRFSAEMPDATLATLKIQPSEPRDSAVYFCASGLVLAGGPDTQYFGPGTRLTVL.

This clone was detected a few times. The CDR3 DNA is TGTGCCAGCAGCTTTAAGCAAAACACCATATATTTT. As protein: CASSFKQNTIYF. V gene TRBV13 combines with J gene TRBJ1-3; D is unclear. Trimming left V 3 bases short and J 6 bases short, with 6 bases between. CDR1 PRHDT and CDR2 FYEKMQ come from the germline V gene (reference sequence). The CDR3 has 12 residues.

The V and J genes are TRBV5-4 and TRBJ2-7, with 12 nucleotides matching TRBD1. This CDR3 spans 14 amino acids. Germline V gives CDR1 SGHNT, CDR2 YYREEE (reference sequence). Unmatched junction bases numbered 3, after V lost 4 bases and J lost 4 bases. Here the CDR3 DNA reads TGTGCCAGCAGCCCGGGACAGGGGGCTTACGAGCAGTACTTC. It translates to CASSPGQGAYEQYF.

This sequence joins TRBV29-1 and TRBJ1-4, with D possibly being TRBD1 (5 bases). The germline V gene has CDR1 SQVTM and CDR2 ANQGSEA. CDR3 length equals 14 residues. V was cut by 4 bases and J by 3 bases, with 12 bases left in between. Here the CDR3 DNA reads TGCAGCGTTGGCGAAGGGGTGGCTAATGAAAAACTGTTTTTT. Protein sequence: CSVGEGVANEKLFF.

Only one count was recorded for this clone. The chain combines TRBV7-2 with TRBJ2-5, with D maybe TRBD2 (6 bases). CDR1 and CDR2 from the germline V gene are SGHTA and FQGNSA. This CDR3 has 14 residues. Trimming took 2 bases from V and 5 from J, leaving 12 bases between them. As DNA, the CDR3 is TGTGCCAGCAGCTTAAGCCGTGGGGGGGAGACCCAGTACTTC. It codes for CASSLSRGGETQYF.

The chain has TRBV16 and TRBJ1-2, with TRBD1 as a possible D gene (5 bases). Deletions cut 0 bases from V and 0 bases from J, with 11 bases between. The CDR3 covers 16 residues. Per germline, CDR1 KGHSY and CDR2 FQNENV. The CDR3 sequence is CASSQSPGKANYGYTF. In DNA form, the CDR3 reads TGTGCCAGCAGCCAATCGCCAGGGAAGGCTAACTATGGCTACACCTTC.

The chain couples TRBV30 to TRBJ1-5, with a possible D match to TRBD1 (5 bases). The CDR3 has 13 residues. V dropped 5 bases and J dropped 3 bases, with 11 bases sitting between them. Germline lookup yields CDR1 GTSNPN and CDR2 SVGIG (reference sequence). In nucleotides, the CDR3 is TGTGCCTGGGCAGGGAGCGCCAATCAGCCCCAGCATTTT. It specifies CAWAGSANQPQHF.

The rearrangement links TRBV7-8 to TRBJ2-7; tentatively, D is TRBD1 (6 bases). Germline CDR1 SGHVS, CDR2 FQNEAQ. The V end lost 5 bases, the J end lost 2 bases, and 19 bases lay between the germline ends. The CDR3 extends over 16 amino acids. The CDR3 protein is CASSHRRQATPYEQYF. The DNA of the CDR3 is TGTGCCAGCAGCCATAGAAGACAGGCCACCCCCTACGAGCAGTACTTC.

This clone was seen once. For the CDR3, the DNA is TGTGCCAGCAGCTTGGCCCAGGAGTACAGCGAGCAGTACTTC. It translates to CASSLAQEYSEQYF. The V call is TRBV5-5, the J call TRBJ2-7; D is ambiguous. Trimming removed 0 bases at V and 6 bases at J, with 13 bases between. Germline-derived CDR1 and CDR2 are SGHKS and YYEKEE (reference sequence). This CDR3 has 14 amino acids.

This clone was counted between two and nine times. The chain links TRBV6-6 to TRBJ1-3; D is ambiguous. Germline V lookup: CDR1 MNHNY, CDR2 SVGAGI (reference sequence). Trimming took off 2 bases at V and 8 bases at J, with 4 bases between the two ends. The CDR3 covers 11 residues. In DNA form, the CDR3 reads TGTGCCAGCAGTTACCGACACACCATATATTTT. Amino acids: CASSYRHTIYF.

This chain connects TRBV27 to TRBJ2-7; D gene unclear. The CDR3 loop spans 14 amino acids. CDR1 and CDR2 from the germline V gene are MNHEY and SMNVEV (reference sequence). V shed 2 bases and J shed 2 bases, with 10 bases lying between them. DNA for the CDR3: TGTGCCAGCAGTTTAGACATTGATACCTACGAGCAGTACTTC. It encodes CASSLDIDTYEQYF.

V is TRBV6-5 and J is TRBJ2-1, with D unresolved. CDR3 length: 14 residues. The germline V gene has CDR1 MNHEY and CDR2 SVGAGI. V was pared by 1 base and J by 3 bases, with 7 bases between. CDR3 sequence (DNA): TGTGCCAGCAGTTACTTGCCCTACTACAATGAGCAGTTCTTC. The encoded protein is CASSYLPYYNEQFF.

Here the CDR3 reads CASNTGVTEAFF. CDR3 bases: TGTGCCAGCAATACAGGGGTTACTGAAGCTTTCTTT. The chain employs TRBV19 and TRBJ1-1; 7 positions match TRBD1. From germline, CDR1 is LNHDA and CDR2 SQIVND (reference sequence). V dropped 9 bases and J dropped 5; count of bases not matched to a gene: 6. The CDR3 extends over 12 amino acids.

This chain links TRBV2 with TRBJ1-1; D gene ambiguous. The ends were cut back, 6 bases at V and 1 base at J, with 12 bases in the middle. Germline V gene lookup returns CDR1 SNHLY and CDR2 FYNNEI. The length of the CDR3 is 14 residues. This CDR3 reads CASSPLVPNTEAFF. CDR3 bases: TGTGCCAGCAGCCCTCTTGTACCGAACACTGAAGCTTTCTTT.

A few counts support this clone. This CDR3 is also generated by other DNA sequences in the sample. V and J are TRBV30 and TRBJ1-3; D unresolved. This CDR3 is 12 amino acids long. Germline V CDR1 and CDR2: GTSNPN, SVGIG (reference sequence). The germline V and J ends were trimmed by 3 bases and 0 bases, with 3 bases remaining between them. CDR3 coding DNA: TGTGCCTGGAGCAGCTCTGGAAACACCATATATTTT. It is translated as CAWSSSGNTIYF.

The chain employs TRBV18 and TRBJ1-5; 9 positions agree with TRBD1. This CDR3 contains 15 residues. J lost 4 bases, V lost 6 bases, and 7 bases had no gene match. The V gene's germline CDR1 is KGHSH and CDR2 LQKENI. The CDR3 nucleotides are TGTGCCAGCTCCCGTCCGGGACAGGGTAATCAGCCCCAGCATTTT. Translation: CASSRPGQGNQPQHF.

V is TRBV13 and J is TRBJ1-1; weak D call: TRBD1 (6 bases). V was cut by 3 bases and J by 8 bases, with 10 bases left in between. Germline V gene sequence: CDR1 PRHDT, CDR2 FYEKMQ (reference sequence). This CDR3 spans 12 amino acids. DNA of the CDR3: TGTGCCAGCAGCTTGGGGGCGAAAGAAGCTTTCTTT. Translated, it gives CASSLGAKEAFF.

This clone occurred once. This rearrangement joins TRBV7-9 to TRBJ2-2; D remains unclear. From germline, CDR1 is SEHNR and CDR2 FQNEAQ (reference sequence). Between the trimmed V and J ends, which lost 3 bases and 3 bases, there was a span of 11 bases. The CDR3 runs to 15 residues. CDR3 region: CASSLGNIDTGELFF. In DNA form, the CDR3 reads TGTGCCAGCAGCTTGGGTAACATAGACACCGGGGAGCTGTTTTTT.